Listed below are T cell receptor beta chains from one sample, sequenced in a study of early T cells in non-severe SARS-CoV-2 infection. In TCRdb, the 5' RACE reads were re-called with MiXCR into one record per CDR3 protein. The sample shows 25,000 to 35,000 distinct CDR3 sequences, over 4% of them seen only once. Material: whole blood. Receptors originate from an adult who was a healthcare worker with PCR-confirmed SARS-CoV-2 infection or an uninfected control (not recorded which). Both conserved end residues are part of each CDR3. A D gene is named only where the DNA matches it firmly. The size entry is marked missing in some rows and otherwise reads once, few, many or a size class.

size	V	J	D	CDR3	DNA
-	TRBV27	TRBJ2-3	-	CASSFLDYPGTDTQYF	TGTGCCAGCAGTTTTCTGGATTACCCGGGCACAGATACGCAGTATTTT
many	TRBV6-2/TRBV6-3	TRBJ2-7	-	CASKAGNQIHHQYF	TGTGCCAGCAAGGCCGGGAACCAAATACACCATCAGTACTTC
-	TRBV20-1	TRBJ2-7	-	CSAQRWGEQYF	TGCAGTGCTCAACGATGGGGGGAGCAGTACTTC
many	TRBV27	TRBJ2-7	-	CASSHIGPRGSYEQYF	TGTGCCAGCAGCCATATCGGGCCTAGGGGCTCCTACGAGCAGTACTTC
few	TRBV2	TRBJ2-5	-	CASSEAQEREETQYF	TGTGCCAGCAGTGAAGCTCAGGAGAGGGAAGAGACCCAGTACTTC
-	TRBV2	TRBJ2-1	TRBD1	CASGGQNYNEQFF	TGTGCCAGCGGGGGACAGAACTACAATGAGCAGTTCTTC
-	TRBV10-2	TRBJ1-5	TRBD1	CASGDTGVQPQHF	TGCGCCAGCGGGGATACAGGGGTCCAGCCCCAGCATTTT
many	TRBV18	TRBJ2-3	-	CASSPVPFSHKVKGTDTQYF	TGTGCCAGCTCACCAGTCCCTTTCAGCCATAAAGTTAAGGGCACAGATACGCAGTATTTT
many	TRBV11-2	TRBJ2-7	TRBD2	CASSPAGGLYEQYF	TGTGCCAGCAGCCCGGCGGGGGGGCTATACGAGCAGTACTTC
few	TRBV30	TRBJ2-6	-	CAWSVRSPSGANVLTF	TGTGCCTGGAGTGTACGCAGTCCCTCTGGGGCCAACGTCCTGACTTTC
many	TRBV19	TRBJ1-1	TRBD1	CASCFLNRGMNTEAFF	TGTGCCAGTTGCTTCCTCAACAGGGGGATGAACACTGAAGCTTTCTTT
many	TRBV10-3	TRBJ1-1	TRBD1	CAIMGDRGNTEAFF	TGTGCCATCATGGGTGACAGGGGGAACACTGAAGCTTTCTTT
many	TRBV6-5	TRBJ2-3	TRBD1	CASGTGVLADTQYF	TGTGCCAGCGGGACAGGGGTACTAGCAGATACGCAGTATTTT
many	TRBV5-1	TRBJ2-3	-	CASSYSPRGSDTQYF	TGCGCCAGCAGCTATAGCCCCCGCGGGTCAGATACGCAGTATTTT
many	TRBV24-1	TRBJ2-3	TRBD2	CATSDFSGSKSDTQYF	TGTGCCACCAGTGATTTCAGCGGGAGTAAGTCGGATACGCAGTATTTT
-	TRBV7-8	TRBJ1-4	-	CASTQGHGPEKLFF	TGTGCCAGCACCCAGGGGCATGGCCCGGAAAAACTGTTTTTT
-	TRBV13	TRBJ1-1	-	CASSTKRQVLNTEAFF	TGTGCCAGCAGCACGAAAAGACAGGTATTGAACACTGAAGCTTTCTTT
many	TRBV20-1	TRBJ2-5	TRBD1	CSALTGTGGSQETQYF	TGCAGTGCTCTTACCGGGACAGGGGGCTCTCAAGAGACCCAGTACTTC
many	TRBV11-3	TRBJ2-6	-	CASSFSPGASGANVLTF	TGTGCCAGCAGCTTTTCCCCCGGGGCCTCTGGGGCCAACGTCCTGACTTTC
many	TRBV6-5	TRBJ2-1	-	CASSSGGINNEQFF	TGTGCCAGCAGTTCTGGGGGGATAAACAATGAGCAGTTCTTC
-	TRBV18	TRBJ2-7	TRBD1	CASSPGQGKTYEQYF	TGTGCCAGCTCACCTGGACAGGGGAAGACCTACGAGCAGTACTTC
-	TRBV9	TRBJ2-1	TRBD2	CASSVGLAYNEQFF	TGTGCCAGCAGCGTAGGACTAGCGTACAATGAGCAGTTCTTC
many	TRBV7-9	TRBJ2-5	TRBD1	CASSDLDWDRGDETQYF	TGTGCCAGCAGCGACCTAGATTGGGACAGGGGGGATGAGACCCAGTACTTC
few	TRBV12-3/TRBV12-4	TRBJ1-6	TRBD1	CASSPGTGTNSPLHF	TGTGCCAGCAGTCCGGGGACAGGAACCAATTCACCCCTCCACTTT
-	TRBV2	TRBJ2-7	TRBD2	CASSTRTSGGTYEQYF	TGTGCCAGCAGCACTAGGACTAGCGGGGGGACCTACGAGCAGTACTTC
-	TRBV20-1	TRBJ2-1	TRBD2	CSARGSLPGTSGDWNEQFF	TGCAGTGCTAGAGGCTCTCTTCCCGGGACTAGCGGGGATTGGAATGAGCAGTTCTTC
many	TRBV20-1	TRBJ2-1	-	CSARQGYNEQFF	TGCAGTGCTAGACAGGGCTACAATGAGCAGTTCTTC
many	TRBV11-2	TRBJ2-7	TRBD1	CASSARDRGKQYF	TGTGCCAGCAGCGCTCGGGACAGGGGAAAGCAGTACTTC
-	TRBV5-1	TRBJ2-3	-	CASSSGAQGTQYF	TGCGCCAGCAGCTCGGGAGCACAGGGGACGCAGTATTTT
-	TRBV12-3/TRBV12-4	TRBJ2-6	TRBD2	CASSRLAGMSGANVLTF	TGTGCCAGCAGTCGACTAGCGGGGATGTCTGGGGCCAACGTCCTGACTTTC
few	TRBV27	TRBJ1-5	-	CASRPDLQGVGEPQHF	TGTGCCAGCAGACCCGACCTACAGGGCGTGGGAGAGCCCCAGCATTTT
-	TRBV15	TRBJ1-2	-	CATSRDWAANYGYTF	TGTGCCACCAGCAGAGATTGGGCGGCTAACTATGGCTACACCTTC
many	TRBV25-1	TRBJ1-1	TRBD1	CASGGGGQGFTEAFF	TGTGCCAGCGGAGGGGGGGGACAGGGTTTCACTGAAGCTTTCTTT
many	TRBV3-1	TRBJ1-3	TRBD1	CASRPTGSGDTIYF	TGTGCCAGCAGACCGACAGGGTCGGGCGACACCATATATTTT
many	TRBV5-1	TRBJ2-7	TRBD1	CASSLHRGAYEQYF	TGCGCCAGCAGCCTACACAGGGGCGCCTACGAGCAGTACTTC
many	TRBV7-2	TRBJ2-3	TRBD2	CASSSGLALDTQYF	TGTGCCAGCAGCTCGGGACTAGCGTTAGATACGCAGTATTTT
many	TRBV28	TRBJ1-6	TRBD1	CASWDRGYRSDSPLHF	TGTGCCAGCTGGGACAGGGGGTATCGAAGTGATTCACCCCTCCACTTT
-	TRBV7-2	TRBJ2-5	-	CASSLAVAETQYF	TGTGCCAGCAGCTTAGCGGTGGCAGAGACCCAGTACTTC
many	TRBV6-2/TRBV6-3	TRBJ2-2	-	CASSYVGLNTGELFF	TGTGCCAGCAGTTACGTGGGGCTGAACACCGGGGAGCTGTTTTTT
few	TRBV27	TRBJ2-1	TRBD1	CASSLYRGKNEQFF	TGTGCCAGCAGTTTATACAGGGGGAAGAATGAGCAGTTCTTC
many	TRBV7-7	TRBJ2-1	TRBD2	CASSKLAGAKDNEQFF	TGTGCTAGCAGCAAACTAGCGGGAGCCAAGGACAATGAGCAGTTCTTC
many	TRBV12-3/TRBV12-4	TRBJ2-1	TRBD1	CASQIQGASYNEQFF	TGTGCCAGCCAAATACAGGGGGCCTCCTACAATGAGCAGTTCTTC
many	TRBV5-1	TRBJ2-5	TRBD1	CASSLRDRVASGQTQYF	TGCGCCAGCAGCTTGAGGGACAGGGTTGCCTCTGGGCAGACCCAGTACTTC
many	TRBV2	TRBJ2-1	-	CASSPIYNEQFF	TGTGCCAGCAGCCCCATCTACAATGAGCAGTTCTTC
many	TRBV6-5	TRBJ2-3	-	CASSWFQGWDTQYF	TGTGCCAGCAGTTGGTTTCAAGGGTGGGATACGCAGTATTTT
many	TRBV7-8	TRBJ2-3	TRBD2	CASTLTPRGWVADTQYF	TGTGCCAGCACCCTAACCCCGCGGGGGTGGGTAGCAGATACGCAGTATTTT